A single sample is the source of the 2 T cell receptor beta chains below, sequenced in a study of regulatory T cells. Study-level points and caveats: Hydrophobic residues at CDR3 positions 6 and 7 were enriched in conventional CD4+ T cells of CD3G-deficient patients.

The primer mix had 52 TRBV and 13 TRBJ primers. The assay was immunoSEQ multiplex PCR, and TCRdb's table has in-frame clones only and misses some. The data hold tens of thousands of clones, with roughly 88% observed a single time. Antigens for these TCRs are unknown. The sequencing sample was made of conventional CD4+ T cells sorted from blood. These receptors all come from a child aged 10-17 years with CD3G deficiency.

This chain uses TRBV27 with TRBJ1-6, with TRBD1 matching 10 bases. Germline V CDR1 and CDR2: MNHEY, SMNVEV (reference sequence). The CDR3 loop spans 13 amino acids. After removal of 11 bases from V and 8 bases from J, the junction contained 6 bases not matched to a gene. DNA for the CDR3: TGTGCCTTCCGGACAGGGGGTTATTCACCCCTCCACTTT. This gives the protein CAFRTGGYSPLHF.

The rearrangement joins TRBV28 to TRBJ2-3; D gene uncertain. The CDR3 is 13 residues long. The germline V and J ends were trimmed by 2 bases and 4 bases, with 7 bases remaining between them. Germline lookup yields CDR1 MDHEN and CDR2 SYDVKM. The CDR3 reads CASSLPVADTQYF. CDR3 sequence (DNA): TGTGCCAGCAGTTTACCTGTTGCAGATACGCAGTATTTT.